This T cell receptor beta chain was profiled in a study of T cells after yellow fever vaccination. Overall study findings and caveats: Primary-vaccination clones mostly resurfaced post-booster (under 98% CD4, 75% to 90% CD8). Weaker, the secondary response had a peak occurring faster, on day 5 versus 15.

With regard to this clonotype: Its specificity is not known.

The ends were cut back, 6 bases at V and 5 bases at J, with 7 bases in the middle. The CDR3 totals 12 residues. Each CDR3 protein is one row after TCRdb ran MiXCR on the 5' RACE reads. The sample yields about 320,000 distinct CDR3 sequences, approximately 4% seen once. The sample in question was PBMCs, obtained 15 days after the yellow fever booster vaccination. J is TRBJ2-2 and V is TRBV12-3 or TRBV12-4; D unresolved. The receptor's source is a young man who received the YFV17D yellow fever vaccine. CDR3 loop: CASSPTTGELFF. The CDR3 DNA reads as TGTGCCAGCAGCCCGACTACCGGGGAGCTGTTTTTT.